Ten or more counts support the clone carrying this T cell receptor beta chain. The antigen is undetermined. The sample belongs to a study of regulatory T cells in long-lasting Graves disease. Study information: Over 5 years on antithyroid drugs plus positive TSH receptor antibodies marked Graves' disease as persistent.

The study, taken as a whole, reports: A limited number of samples was an acknowledged limitation.

Time point indicated: persistent/refractory GD, antithyroid drugs over 5 years with positive TRAb. RNA from PBMCs was the source of the TCR library. To make TCR beta libraries, researchers used iRepertoire HTBI primers and Arm-PCR of CDR3 regions. Per the study methods: Samples collectively showed 62 TRBV and approximately 15 TRBJ segments. TCRdb called the multiplex PCR reads again in MiXCR, with one record for every CDR3 protein. These V and J calls originate from TCRdb's pipeline instead of the authors' own analysis. The sample includes 400,000 to 500,000 distinct CDR3 sequences, under 25% of them seen just once. This clonotype originated in a female donor with Graves disease. The input for sequencing was peripheral blood mononuclear cells (PBMCs), taken when the disease was refractory, from a patient treated with antithyroid drugs.

The CDR3 DNA follows: TGTGCCAGCAGTGATAGGTCCTACGAGCAGTACTTC. This translates into CASSDRSYEQYF. The genes are TRBV2 and TRBJ2-7; no reliable D call. This CDR3 is 12 amino acids long. With 3 bases removed from V and 1 base from J, the gap between germline ends came to 4 bases. Germline lookup yields CDR1 SNHLY and CDR2 FYNNEI.